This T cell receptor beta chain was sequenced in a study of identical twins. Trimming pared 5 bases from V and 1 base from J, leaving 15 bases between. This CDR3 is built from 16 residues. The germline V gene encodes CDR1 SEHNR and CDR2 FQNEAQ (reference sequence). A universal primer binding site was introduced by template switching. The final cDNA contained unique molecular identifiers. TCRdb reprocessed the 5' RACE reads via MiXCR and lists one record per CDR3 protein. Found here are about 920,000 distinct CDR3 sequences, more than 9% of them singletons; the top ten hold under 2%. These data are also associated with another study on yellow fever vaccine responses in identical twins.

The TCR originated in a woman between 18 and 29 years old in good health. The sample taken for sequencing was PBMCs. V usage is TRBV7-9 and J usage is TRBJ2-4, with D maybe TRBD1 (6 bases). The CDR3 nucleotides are TGTGCCAGCAGCCCCAACCAGGGGCTGGCCAAAAACATTCAGTACTTC. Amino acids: CASSPNQGLAKNIQYF.